This record concerns one T cell receptor (beta chain) sequence. Its matching antigen is unknown. This sample is part of a study of cytomegalovirus exposure and HLA in healthy donors. Study-level results: The later analysis indicated that the majority of CMV-associated TCR beta chains appeared HLA-restricted. In a later analysis, an Asian-associated ancestry cluster reportedly showed fewer N-insertions than the approximately 700-donor mean.

Germline CDR1 is LGHNA and CDR2 is YNFKEQ. The CDR3 contains 17 residues. V lost 1 base and J 5 bases, leaving 17 bases between the germline ends. Primers: 60 Vbeta forward and 13 Jbeta reverse. Original data processing: A later analysis counted around 74 million unique TCR beta chains, around 12 million shared. This table comes from immunoSEQ multiplex PCR, and its TCRdb copy is limited to in-frame clones, with some not included. V and J calls and clone size come straight from that table; D and trimming were deduced from the DNA. The sample lists 210,000 or so clones, over 60% seen once, with roughly 1.9% in the top ten.

This TCR came from a man between 18 and 35 years old in good health and CMV-seronegative. What was sequenced was PBMCs. The chain has TRBV4-2 and TRBJ1-4; a possible D gene is TRBD1 (5 bases). DNA of the CDR3: TGTGCCAGCAGCCAAGGGGGTGGACGGGGGGGGAATGAAAAACTGTTTTTT. It specifies CASSQGGGRGGNEKLFF.